The source of this TCR beta chain is a study of shared clonotypes between healthy human individuals. Here immunoSEQ multiplex PCR was the method, and the copy in TCRdb shows in-frame clones only, minus some. Of approximately 1.4 million clones listed, under 99% are singletons. With V trimmed by 4 bases and J by 12 bases, 9 bases remained unmatched. Germline V gene lookup returns CDR1 MNHNS and CDR2 SASEGT. The CDR3 has 14 residues. The sample taken for sequencing was naive CD4+ T cells sorted from blood. The subset here: CD45RA+ positively selected. The chain recombines TRBV6-1 with TRBJ2-2, with TRBD1 matching over 9 bases. This clonotype was sampled from a man aged 25-45 years in good health. The CDR3 loop is CASSADRGSVQLFF. CDR3 nucleotides: TGTGCCAGCAGTGCGGACAGGGGCAGTGTCCAGCTGTTTTTT.